These 9 T cell receptor beta chains were sequenced from one sample in a study of T-cell reconstitution after alpha-beta-depleted transplantation in children. During its preparation, the TCRbeta library received unique molecular identifiers. TCRdb re-called the PCR reads with MiXCR, one entry per CDR3 protein. The sample contains hundreds of thousands of distinct CDR3 sequences, 15% to 20% of which appear only once. Source: PBMCs from the stem cell graft donor, taken from the stem cell graft. The receptor set was obtained from a human donor who donated a stem cell graft to a child with acute lymphoblastic leukemia.

The chain carries TRBV7-2 and TRBJ1-1; 8 bases map to TRBD1. This CDR3 comprises 12 residues. The V gene's germline CDR1 is SGHTA and CDR2 FQGNSA. The V segment lost 0 bases and the J segment 11 bases; nucleotides outside the gene matches: 2. CDR3 nucleotide sequence: TGTGCCAGCAGCTTAGCCGGGACAGGTGCTTTCTTT. Translated, it gives CASSLAGTGAFF.

Regarding this clonotype: A much larger clone lies a single base off, so this may be a read error. The V and J genes are TRBV15 and TRBJ2-1; 10 nucleotides line up with TRBD1. The CDR3 has 15 amino acids. The junction had 8 bases not matched to a gene; V was cut back by 4 bases and J by 8 bases. CDR1 is LNHNV and CDR2 is YYDKDF in the germline V gene (reference sequence). CDR3 bases: TGTGCCACCAGCATAGACCGGACAGGGGGATATGAGCAGTTCTTC. Translation gives CATSIDRTGGYEQFF.

This clonotype showed up just a few times. This chain uses TRBV25-1 with TRBJ2-1; D possibly matches TRBD1 or TRBD2 (5 bases each). Germline V gives CDR1 MGHDK, CDR2 SYGVNS. The CDR3 loop spans 16 amino acids. V was shortened by 6 bases and J by 0 bases, with 15 bases between the two germline ends. The CDR3 bases are TGTGCCAGCAGGGGACGACGGGGTAGCTCCTACAATGAGCAGTTCTTC. Residues: CASRGRRGSSYNEQFF.

This clonotype was seen only a few times. The gene calls are TRBV27 and TRBJ2-1, with a possible D match to TRBD2 (6 bases). The V and J ends lost 5 bases and 6 bases respectively, with 11 bases between them. The germline V gene has CDR1 MNHEY and CDR2 SMNVEV (reference sequence). There are 13 residues in the CDR3. The CDR3 sequence is CASSEMGGNEQFF. DNA of the CDR3: TGTGCCAGCAGTGAGATGGGGGGCAATGAGCAGTTCTTC.

The rearrangement uses TRBV5-1 and TRBJ2-2; 12 nucleotides agree with TRBD2. CDR3 size: 18 residues. Losses at the gene ends were 0 bases for V and 4 bases for J; bases not matched to a gene: 7. Germline V gene data show CDR1 as SGHRS and CDR2 as YFSETQ. This CDR3 reads CASSLGTSGKGFTGELFF. CDR3 nucleotides: TGCGCCAGCAGCTTGGGGACTAGCGGGAAAGGCTTCACCGGGGAGCTGTTTTTT.

The chain recombines TRBV4-1 with TRBJ1-5, with D perhaps TRBD1 (6 bases). V lost 2 bases, J lost 3 bases, and 11 bases lay in between. The germline V gene encodes CDR1 MGHRA and CDR2 YSYEKL. This CDR3 is 15 amino acids long. CDR3 bases: TGCGCCAGCAGCCAAAACAGGGCCTTCAATCAGCCCCAGCATTTT. Its translation: CASSQNRAFNQPQHF.

This clonotype was seen a single time. The chain employs TRBV4-2 and TRBJ1-5, with D perhaps matching TRBD1 (5 bases). Trimming cost V 1 base and J 4 bases, with 11 bases left between them. The CDR3 spans 15 residues. Germline values: CDR1 LGHNA, CDR2 YNFKEQ. The CDR3 reads CASSQASGNNQPQHF. CDR3 nucleotides: TGTGCCAGCAGCCAAGCTTCAGGGAATAATCAGCCCCAGCATTTT.

The chain employs TRBV5-1 and TRBJ2-5, with 15 nucleotides matching TRBD2. J lost 5 bases, V lost 3 bases, and 11 bases had no gene match. The CDR3 spans 18 residues. Per the germline V gene, CDR1 is SGHRS and CDR2 is YFSETQ. The CDR3: CASSSGGTSGRLSETQYF. The CDR3 coding sequence is TGCGCCAGCAGCTCGGGAGGGACTAGCGGGAGGCTGAGTGAGACCCAGTACTTC. Full variable domain (missing parts from reference TRBV5-1 and TRBJ2-5): KAGVTQTPRYLIKTRGQQVTLSCSPISGHRSVSWYQQTPGQGLQFLFEYFSETQRNKGNFPGRFSGRQFSNSRSEMNVSTLELGDSALYLCASSSGGTSGRLSETQYFGPGTRLLVL.

The chain carries TRBV20-1 and TRBJ1-3; no reliable D call. V was pared by 0 bases and J by 1 base, with 13 bases between. Germline CDR1 and CDR2: DFQATT and SNEGSKA (reference sequence). This CDR3 contains 16 residues. The CDR3: CSARDGQWASGNTIYF. As DNA, the CDR3 is TGCAGTGCTAGAGATGGGCAGTGGGCATCTGGAAACACCATATATTTT.